The 5 T cell receptor beta chains below come from one sample, sequenced in a study of PD-L1 blockade in urothelial cancer. Generated by immunoSEQ multiplex PCR, the TCRdb table keeps only in-frame clones and is missing some. The sample yields 60,000 to 85,000 clones, around 90% seen once. Sequencing was performed on PBMCs, taken around atezolizumab (anti-PD-L1) treatment. Source of these receptors: a woman aged 70-85 years with urothelial cancer.

V and J are TRBV15 and TRBJ2-3; 7 nucleotides line up with TRBD1. Unmatched junction bases numbered 4, after V lost 0 bases and J lost 4 bases. There are 15 residues in the CDR3. Looked up from germline, CDR1 is LNHNV and CDR2 is YYDKDF (reference sequence). The CDR3 spells CATSRDRGGADTQYF. In DNA form, the CDR3 reads TGTGCCACCAGCAGAGATCGAGGGGGCGCAGATACGCAGTATTTT.

The V call is TRBV5-4, the J call TRBJ1-2; 7 bases match TRBD1. Germline V CDR1 and CDR2: SGHNT, YYREEE (reference sequence). The CDR3 consists of 15 residues. The junction had 10 bases not matched to a gene; V was cut back by 4 bases and J by 4 bases. The CDR3, as DNA: TGTGCCAGCAGCGAGACAGGGCTCGTAGGCTATGGCTACACCTTC. Its translation: CASSETGLVGYGYTF.

The V and J genes are TRBV7-9 and TRBJ1-1, with 11 bases that match TRBD1. The CDR3 has 14 residues. V lost 1 base and J lost 10; bases outside the gene matches: 5. Germline lookup yields CDR1 SEHNR and CDR2 FQNEAQ (reference sequence). CDR3 region: CASSLGGQGVRAFF. In DNA, the CDR3 is TGTGCCAGCAGCTTAGGGGGACAGGGGGTACGAGCTTTCTTT. Looking up the rest from reference TRBV7-9 and TRBJ1-1 gives the full variable domain: DTGVSQNPRHKITKRGQNVTFRCDPISEHNRLYWYRQTLGQGPEFLTYFQNEAQLEKSRLLSDRFSAERPKGSFSTLEIQRTEQGDSAMYLCASSLGGQGVRAFFGQGTRLTVV.

The chain employs TRBV9 and TRBJ2-3, with D uncertain. Trimming removed 2 bases from V and 4 bases from J, with 11 bases in between. Germline V lookup: CDR1 SGDLS, CDR2 YYNGEE. CDR3 length equals 14 residues. The CDR3 is CASSVFSSADTQYF. The CDR3, as DNA: TGTGCCAGCAGCGTTTTCTCCTCAGCAGATACGCAGTATTTT.

This CDR3 reads CAWSVGVPPYEQYF. The CDR3 DNA follows: TGTGCCTGGAGTGTAGGGGTCCCCCCCTACGAGCAGTACTTC. This chain joins TRBV30 and TRBJ2-7; tentative D call: TRBD1 (5 bases). V shed 0 bases and J shed 2 bases, with 11 bases lying between them. Germline assignment: CDR1 GTSNPN and CDR2 SVGIG (reference sequence). This CDR3 contains 14 residues.